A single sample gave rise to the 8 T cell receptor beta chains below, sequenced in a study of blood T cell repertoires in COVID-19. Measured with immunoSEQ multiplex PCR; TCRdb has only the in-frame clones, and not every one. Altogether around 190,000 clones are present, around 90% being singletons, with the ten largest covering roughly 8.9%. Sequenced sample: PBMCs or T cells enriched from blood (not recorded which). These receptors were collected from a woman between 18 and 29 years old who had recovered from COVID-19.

This CDR3 reads CASSPSEGARWEQYF. DNA of the CDR3: TGTGCCAGCAGCCCGTCGGAGGGGGCGCGTTGGGAGCAGTACTTC. The V gene is TRBV25-1, the J gene TRBJ2-7; D is perhaps TRBD1 (7 bases). The CDR3 has 15 residues. Germline V lookup: CDR1 MGHDK, CDR2 SYGVNS. Trimming shortened V by 6 bases and J by 7 bases, and 22 bases separated the two germline ends.

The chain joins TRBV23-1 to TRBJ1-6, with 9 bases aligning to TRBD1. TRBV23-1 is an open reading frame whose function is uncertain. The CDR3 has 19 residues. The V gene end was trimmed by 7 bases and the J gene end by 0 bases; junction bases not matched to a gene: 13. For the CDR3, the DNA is TGCGCCAGCACCCAACGTGGGACAGGGTGGAGCTCCTATAATTCACCCCTCCACTTT. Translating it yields CASTQRGTGWSSYNSPLHF.

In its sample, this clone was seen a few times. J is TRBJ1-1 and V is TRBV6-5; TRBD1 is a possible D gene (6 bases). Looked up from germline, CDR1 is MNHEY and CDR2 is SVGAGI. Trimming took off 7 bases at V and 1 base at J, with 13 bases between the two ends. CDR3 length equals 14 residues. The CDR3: CASMGGRANTEAFF. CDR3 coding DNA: TGTGCCAGCATGGGGGGGCGCGCGAACACTGAAGCTTTCTTT.

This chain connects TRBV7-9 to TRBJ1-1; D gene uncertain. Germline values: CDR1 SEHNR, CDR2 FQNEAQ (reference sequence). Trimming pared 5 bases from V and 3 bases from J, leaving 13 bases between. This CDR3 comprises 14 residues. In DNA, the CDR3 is TGTGCCAGCAGCCTCCGGTCCGGGGACACTGAAGCTTTCTTT. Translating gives CASSLRSGDTEAFF.

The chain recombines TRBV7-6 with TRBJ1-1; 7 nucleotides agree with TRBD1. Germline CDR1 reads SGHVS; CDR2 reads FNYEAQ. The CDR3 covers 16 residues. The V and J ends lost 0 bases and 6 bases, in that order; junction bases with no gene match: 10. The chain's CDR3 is CASSLAPTGSRPEAFF. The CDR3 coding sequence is TGTGCCAGCAGCTTAGCCCCGACAGGGAGTAGACCTGAAGCTTTCTTT.

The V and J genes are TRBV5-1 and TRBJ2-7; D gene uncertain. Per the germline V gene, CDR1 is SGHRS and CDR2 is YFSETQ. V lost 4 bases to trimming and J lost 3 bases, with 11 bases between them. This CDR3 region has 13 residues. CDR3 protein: CASSLVADYEQYF. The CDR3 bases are TGCGCCAGCAGCCTGGTGGCAGACTACGAGCAGTACTTC.

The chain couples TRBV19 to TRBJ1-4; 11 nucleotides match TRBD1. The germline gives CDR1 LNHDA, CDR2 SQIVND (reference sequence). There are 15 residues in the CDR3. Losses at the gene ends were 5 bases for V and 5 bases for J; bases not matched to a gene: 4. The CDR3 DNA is TGTGCCAGTAGTGGAAGGACAGGGGGCAATGAAAAACTGTTTTTT. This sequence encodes CASSGRTGGNEKLFF.

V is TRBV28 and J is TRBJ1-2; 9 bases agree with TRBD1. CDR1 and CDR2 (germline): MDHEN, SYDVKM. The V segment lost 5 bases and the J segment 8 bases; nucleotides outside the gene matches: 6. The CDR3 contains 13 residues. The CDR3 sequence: CASSRQGVIGYTF. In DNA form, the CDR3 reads TGTGCCAGCAGTCGACAGGGGGTGATCGGCTACACCTTC.